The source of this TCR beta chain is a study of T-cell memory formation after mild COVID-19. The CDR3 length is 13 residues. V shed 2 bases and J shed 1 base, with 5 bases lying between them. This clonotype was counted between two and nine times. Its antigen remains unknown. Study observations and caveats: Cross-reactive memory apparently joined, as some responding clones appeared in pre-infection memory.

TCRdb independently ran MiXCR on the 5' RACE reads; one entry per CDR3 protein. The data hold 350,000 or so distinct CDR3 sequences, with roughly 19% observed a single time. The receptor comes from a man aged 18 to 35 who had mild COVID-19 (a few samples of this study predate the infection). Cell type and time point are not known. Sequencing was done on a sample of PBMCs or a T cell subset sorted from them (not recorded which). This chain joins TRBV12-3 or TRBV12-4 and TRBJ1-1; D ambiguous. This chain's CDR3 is CASSLRQNTEAFF. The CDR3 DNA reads TGTGCCAGCAGTTTAAGGCAGAACACTGAAGCTTTCTTT.